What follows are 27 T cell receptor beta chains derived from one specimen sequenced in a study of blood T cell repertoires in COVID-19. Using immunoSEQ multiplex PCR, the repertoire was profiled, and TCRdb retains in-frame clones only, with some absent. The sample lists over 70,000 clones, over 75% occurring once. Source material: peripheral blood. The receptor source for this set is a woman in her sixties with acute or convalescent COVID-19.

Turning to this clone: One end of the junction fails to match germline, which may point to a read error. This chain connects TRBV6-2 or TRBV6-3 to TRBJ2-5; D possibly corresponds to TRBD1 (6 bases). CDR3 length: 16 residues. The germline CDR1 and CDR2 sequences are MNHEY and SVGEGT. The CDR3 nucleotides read TGTGCCAGCAGCCCTACAGGCCCGGGACAAGCCGGATATATGAACTTC. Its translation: CASSPTGPGQAGYMNF.

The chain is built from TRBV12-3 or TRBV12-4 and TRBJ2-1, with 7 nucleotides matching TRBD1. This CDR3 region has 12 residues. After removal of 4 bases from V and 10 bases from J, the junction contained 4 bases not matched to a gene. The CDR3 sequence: CASSSADREQFF. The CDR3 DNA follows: TGTGCCAGCAGTTCGGCGGACAGGGAGCAGTTCTTC.

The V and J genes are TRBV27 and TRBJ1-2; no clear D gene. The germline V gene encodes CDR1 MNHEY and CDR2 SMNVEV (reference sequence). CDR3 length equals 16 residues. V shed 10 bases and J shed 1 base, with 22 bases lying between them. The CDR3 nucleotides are TGTGCCATAAGTGGAGGTTCATCGCTCTATAACTATGGCTACACCTTC. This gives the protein CAISGGSSLYNYGYTF.

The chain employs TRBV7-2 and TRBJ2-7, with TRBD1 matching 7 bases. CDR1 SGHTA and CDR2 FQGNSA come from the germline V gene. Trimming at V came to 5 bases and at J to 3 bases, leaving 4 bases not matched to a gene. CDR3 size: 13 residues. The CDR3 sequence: CASSQDRRYEQYF. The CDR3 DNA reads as TGTGCCAGCAGCCAGGACAGGCGCTACGAGCAGTACTTC.

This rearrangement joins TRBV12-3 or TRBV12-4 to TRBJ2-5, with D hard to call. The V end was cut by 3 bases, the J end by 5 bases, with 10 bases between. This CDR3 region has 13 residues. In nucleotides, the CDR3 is TGTGCCAGCAGTTTTGGGCGAGTCGAGACCCAGTACTTC. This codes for CASSFGRVETQYF.

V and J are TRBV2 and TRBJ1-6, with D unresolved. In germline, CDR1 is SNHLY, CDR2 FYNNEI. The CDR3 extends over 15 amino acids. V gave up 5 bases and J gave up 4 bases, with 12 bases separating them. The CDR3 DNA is TGTGCCAGCAGTCGAGAAGGGAGTTATAATTCACCCCTCCACTTT. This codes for CASSREGSYNSPLHF.

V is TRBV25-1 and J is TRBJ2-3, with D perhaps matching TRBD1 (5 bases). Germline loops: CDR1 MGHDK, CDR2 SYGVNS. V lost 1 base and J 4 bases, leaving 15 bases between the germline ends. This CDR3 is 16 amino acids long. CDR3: CASSESAGLWADTQYF. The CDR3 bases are TGTGCCAGCAGTGAATCAGCAGGGTTGTGGGCAGATACGCAGTATTTT. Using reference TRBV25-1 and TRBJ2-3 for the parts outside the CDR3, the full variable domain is EADIYQTPRYLVIGTGKKITLECSQTMGHDKMYWYQQDPGMELHLIHYSYGVNSTEKGDLSSESTVSRIRTEHFPLTLESARPSHTSQYLCASSESAGLWADTQYFGPGTRLTVL.

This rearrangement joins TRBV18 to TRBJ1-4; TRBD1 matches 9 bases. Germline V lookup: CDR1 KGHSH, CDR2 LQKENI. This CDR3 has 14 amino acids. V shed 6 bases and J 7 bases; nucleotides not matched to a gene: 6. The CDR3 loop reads CASSSTGGLEKLFF. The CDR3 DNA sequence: TGTGCCAGCTCGTCCACAGGGGGCCTTGAAAAACTGTTTTTT.

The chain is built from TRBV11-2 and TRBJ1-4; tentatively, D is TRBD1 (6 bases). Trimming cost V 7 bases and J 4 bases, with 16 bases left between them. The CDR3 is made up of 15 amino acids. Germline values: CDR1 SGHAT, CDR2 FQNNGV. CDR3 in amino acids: CASTFTDSVNEKLFF. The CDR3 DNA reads TGTGCCAGCACCTTCACGGACAGCGTTAATGAAAAACTGTTTTTT.

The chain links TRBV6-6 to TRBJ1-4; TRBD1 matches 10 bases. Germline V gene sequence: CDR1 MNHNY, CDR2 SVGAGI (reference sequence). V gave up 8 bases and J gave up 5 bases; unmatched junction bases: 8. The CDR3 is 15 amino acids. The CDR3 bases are TGTGCCAGCCGACAGGGGGCGTATAGGAATGAAAAACTGTTTTTT. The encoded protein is CASRQGAYRNEKLFF.

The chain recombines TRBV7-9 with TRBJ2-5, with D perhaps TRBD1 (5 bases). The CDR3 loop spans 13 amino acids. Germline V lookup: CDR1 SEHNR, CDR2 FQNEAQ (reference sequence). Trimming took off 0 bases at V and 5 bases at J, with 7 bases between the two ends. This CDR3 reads CASSLAGVETQYF. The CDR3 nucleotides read TGTGCCAGCAGCTTAGCAGGGGTGGAGACCCAGTACTTC.

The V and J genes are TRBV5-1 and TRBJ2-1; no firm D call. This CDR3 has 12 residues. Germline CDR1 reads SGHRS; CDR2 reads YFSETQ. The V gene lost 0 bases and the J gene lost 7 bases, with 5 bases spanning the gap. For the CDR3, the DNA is TGCGCCAGCAGCTTGGCCGTGAATGAGCAGTTCTTC. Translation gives CASSLAVNEQFF.

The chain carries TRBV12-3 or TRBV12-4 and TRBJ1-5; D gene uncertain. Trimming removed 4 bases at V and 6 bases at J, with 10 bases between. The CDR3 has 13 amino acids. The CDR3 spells CASSSYAGQPQHF. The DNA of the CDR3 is TGTGCCAGCAGTTCGTATGCGGGTCAGCCCCAGCATTTT.

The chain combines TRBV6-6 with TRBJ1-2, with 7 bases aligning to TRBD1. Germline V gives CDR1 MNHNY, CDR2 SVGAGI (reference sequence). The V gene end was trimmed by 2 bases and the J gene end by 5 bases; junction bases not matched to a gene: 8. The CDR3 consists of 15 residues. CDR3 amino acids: CASSYQGEHWYGYTF. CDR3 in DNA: TGTGCCAGCAGTTACCAGGGGGAGCATTGGTATGGCTACACCTTC.

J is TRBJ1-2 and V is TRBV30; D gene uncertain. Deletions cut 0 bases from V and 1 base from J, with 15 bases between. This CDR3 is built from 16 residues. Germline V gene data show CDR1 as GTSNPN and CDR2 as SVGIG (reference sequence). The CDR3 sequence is CAWSVRSGQVNYGYTF. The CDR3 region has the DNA TGTGCCTGGAGTGTACGGTCTGGGCAGGTTAACTATGGCTACACCTTC. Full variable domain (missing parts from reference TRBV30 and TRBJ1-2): SQTIHQWPATLVQPVGSPLSLECTVEGTSNPNLYWYRQAAGRGLQLLFYSVGIGQISSEVPQNLSASRPQDRQFILSSKKLLLSDSGFYLCAWSVRSGQVNYGYTFGSGTRLTVV.

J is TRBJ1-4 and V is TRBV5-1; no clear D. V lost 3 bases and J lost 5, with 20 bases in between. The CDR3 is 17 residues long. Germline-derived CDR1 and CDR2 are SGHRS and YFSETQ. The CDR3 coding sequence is TGCGCCAGCAGCTCAAGACCCAGAGGGATGGGGAATGAAAAACTGTTTTTT. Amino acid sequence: CASSSRPRGMGNEKLFF. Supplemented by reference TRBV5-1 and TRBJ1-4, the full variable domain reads KAGVTQTPRYLIKTRGQQVTLSCSPISGHRSVSWYQQTPGQGLQFLFEYFSETQRNKGNFPGRFSGRQFSNSRSEMNVSTLELGDSALYLCASSSRPRGMGNEKLFFGSGTQLSVL.

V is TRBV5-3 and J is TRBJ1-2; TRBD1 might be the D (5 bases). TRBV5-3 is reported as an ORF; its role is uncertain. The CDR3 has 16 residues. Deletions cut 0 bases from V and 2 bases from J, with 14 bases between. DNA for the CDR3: TGTGCCAGAAGCTTGGACACGGGCAGGGTAAACTATGGCTACACCTTC. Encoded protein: CARSLDTGRVNYGYTF.

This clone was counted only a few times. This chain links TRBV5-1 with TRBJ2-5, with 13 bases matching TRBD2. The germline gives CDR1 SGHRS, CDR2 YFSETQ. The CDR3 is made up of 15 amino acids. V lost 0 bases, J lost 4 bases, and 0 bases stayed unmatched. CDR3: CASSLGLAGGETQYF. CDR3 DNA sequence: TGCGCCAGCAGCTTGGGACTAGCGGGGGGAGAGACCCAGTACTTC.

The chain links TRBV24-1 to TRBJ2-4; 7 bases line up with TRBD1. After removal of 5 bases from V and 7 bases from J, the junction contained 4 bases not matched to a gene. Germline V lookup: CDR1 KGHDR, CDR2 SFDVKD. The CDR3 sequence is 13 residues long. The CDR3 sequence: CATSVGQENIQYF. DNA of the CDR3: TGTGCCACCAGTGTCGGACAGGAGAACATTCAGTACTTC.

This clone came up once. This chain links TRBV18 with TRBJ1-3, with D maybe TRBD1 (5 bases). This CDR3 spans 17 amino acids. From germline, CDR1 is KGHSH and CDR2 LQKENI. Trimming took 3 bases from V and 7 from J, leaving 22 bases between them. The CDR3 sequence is CASSPPTATHRGNTIYF. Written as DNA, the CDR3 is TGTGCCAGCTCACCTCCGACAGCAACTCACCGTGGGAACACCATATATTTT. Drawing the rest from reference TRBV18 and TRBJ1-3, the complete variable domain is NAGVMQNPRHLVRRRGQEARLRCSPMKGHSHVYWYRQLPEEGLKFMVYLQKENIIDESGMPKERFSAEFPKEGPSILRIQQVVRGDSAAYFCASSPPTATHRGNTIYFGEGSWLTVV.

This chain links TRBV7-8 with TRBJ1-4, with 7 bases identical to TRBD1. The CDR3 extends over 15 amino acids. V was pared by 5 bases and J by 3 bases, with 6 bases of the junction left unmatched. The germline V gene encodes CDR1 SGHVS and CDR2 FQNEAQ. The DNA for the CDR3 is TGTGCCAGCAGCCTCAACAGGGGAGCTAATGAAAAACTGTTTTTT. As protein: CASSLNRGANEKLFF. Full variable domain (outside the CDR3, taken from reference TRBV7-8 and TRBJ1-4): GAGVSQSPRYKVAKRGQDVALRCDPISGHVSLFWYQQALGQGPEFLTYFQNEAQLDKSGLPSDRFFAERPEGSVSTLKIQRTQQEDSAVYLCASSLNRGANEKLFFGSGTQLSVL.

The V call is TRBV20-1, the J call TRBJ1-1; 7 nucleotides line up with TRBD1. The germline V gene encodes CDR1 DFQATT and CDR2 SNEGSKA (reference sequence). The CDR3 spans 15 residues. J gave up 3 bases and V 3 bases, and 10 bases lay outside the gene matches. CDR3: CSASETGAGDTEAFF. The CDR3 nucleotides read TGCAGTGCTAGTGAAACAGGGGCTGGGGACACTGAAGCTTTCTTT.

CDR3 DNA: TGTGCCAGCAGCCAAGATCAGGCAGGGGGCTACTATGGCTACACCTTC. It is translated as CASSQDQAGGYYGYTF. This chain uses TRBV4-2 with TRBJ1-2; 8 positions agree with TRBD1. The germline V gene has CDR1 LGHNA and CDR2 YNFKEQ. The V and J ends lost 0 bases and 3 bases, in that order; junction bases with no gene match: 6. This CDR3 has 16 amino acids.

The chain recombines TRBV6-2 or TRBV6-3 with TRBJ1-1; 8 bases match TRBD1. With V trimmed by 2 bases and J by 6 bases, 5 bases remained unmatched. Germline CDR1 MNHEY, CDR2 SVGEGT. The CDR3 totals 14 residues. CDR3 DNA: TGTGCCAGCAGTTACGCCCAACAGGGGGCTGAAGCTTTCTTT. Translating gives CASSYAQQGAEAFF.

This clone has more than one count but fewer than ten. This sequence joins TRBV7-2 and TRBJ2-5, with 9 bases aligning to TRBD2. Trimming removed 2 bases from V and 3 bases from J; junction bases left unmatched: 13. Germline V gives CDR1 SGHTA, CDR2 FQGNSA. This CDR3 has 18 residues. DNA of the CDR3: TGTGCCAGCAGCTTATCCCAACTAGCGGGTAATTTAAAAGAGACCCAGTACTTC. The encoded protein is CASSLSQLAGNLKETQYF.

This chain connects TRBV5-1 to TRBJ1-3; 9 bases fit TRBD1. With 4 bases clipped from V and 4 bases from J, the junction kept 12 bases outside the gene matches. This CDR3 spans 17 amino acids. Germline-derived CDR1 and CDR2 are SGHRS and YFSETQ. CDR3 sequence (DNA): TGCGCCAGCAGCGGCGGGACAGGGTTTTTTCTCGGAAACACCATATATTTT. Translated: CASSGGTGFFLGNTIYF. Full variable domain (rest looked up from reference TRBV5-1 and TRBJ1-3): KAGVTQTPRYLIKTRGQQVTLSCSPISGHRSVSWYQQTPGQGLQFLFEYFSETQRNKGNFPGRFSGRQFSNSRSEMNVSTLELGDSALYLCASSGGTGFFLGNTIYFGEGSWLTVV.

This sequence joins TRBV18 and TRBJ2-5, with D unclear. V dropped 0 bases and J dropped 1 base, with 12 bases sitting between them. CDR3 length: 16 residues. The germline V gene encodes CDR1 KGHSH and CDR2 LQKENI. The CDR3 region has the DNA TGTGCCAGCTCACCACCGGGCCACACCTCCCAAGAGACCCAGTACTTC. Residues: CASSPPGHTSQETQYF.